Sequencing of this TCR beta chain was carried out in a study of blood T cell repertoires in COVID-19. About the study: Material from acute and convalescent COVID-19 was sourced from the United States, Italy and Spain.

How the authors handled the data: Nucleated cell counts were estimated from reference gene primer amplification. Generated by immunoSEQ multiplex PCR, the TCRdb table keeps only in-frame clones and is missing some. The V and J calls and clone size were taken over from that table, and D and trimming were inferred from the DNA. The sample lists about 170,000 clones, roughly 84% seen once, with around 1.2% in the top ten. The V gene's germline CDR1 is SNHLY and CDR2 FYNNEI. This CDR3 has 17 amino acids. J lost 5 bases, V lost 0 bases, and 6 bases had no gene match. This sequence originates from a man between 60 and 75 years old who had recovered from COVID-19. The specimen was peripheral blood. The chain recombines TRBV2 with TRBJ1-3, with 11 bases aligning to TRBD1. The CDR3: CASSEALGQGGRNTIYF. In DNA form, the CDR3 reads TGTGCCAGCAGTGAAGCTCTGGGACAGGGGGGAAGAAACACCATATATTTT.